One and the same sample provided the 24 T cell receptor beta chains below, sequenced in a study of TIL therapy for anti-PD-1-resistant metastatic lung cancer. This was the immunoSEQ v3 assay. Assay used: immunoSEQ multiplex PCR; TCRdb lists only in-frame clones, some missing. The sample holds around 15,000 clones, 86% seen once. Time point: pre-treatment sample, taken before nivolumab and TIL therapy. The sequences come from blood, collected at baseline. The receptors derive from a person aged 25 to 85 with non-small cell lung cancer.

The chain links TRBV2 to TRBJ1-4, with D maybe TRBD1 (5 bases). From germline, CDR1 is SNHLY and CDR2 FYNNEI. Trimming cost V 8 bases and J 1 base, with 14 bases left between them. CDR3 length equals 15 residues. The CDR3 loop is CASSGRGVTNEKLFF. Written as DNA, the CDR3 is TGTGCCAGCTCGGGACGGGGGGTAACTAATGAAAAACTGTTTTTT.

The chain employs TRBV7-9 and TRBJ2-3; 9 bases fit TRBD1. The CDR3 extends over 16 amino acids. Germline trimming cut 6 bases from V and 1 base from J; bases unmatched to any gene: 8. Germline CDR1 reads SEHNR; CDR2 reads FQNEAQ (reference sequence). The CDR3 nucleotides read TGTGCCAGCAGGAACAGGGGGCAGGATGGCACAGATACGCAGTATTTT. The encoded protein is CASRNRGQDGTDTQYF.

The chain combines TRBV6-5 with TRBJ2-1; TRBD1 is a possible D gene (7 bases). The germline V and J ends were trimmed by 6 bases and 6 bases, with 18 bases remaining between them. There are 15 residues in the CDR3. Germline V CDR1 and CDR2: MNHEY, SVGAGI. In DNA, the CDR3 is TGTGCCAGCAGCCCGACCCAGGGGGGCCGCAATGAGCAGTTCTTC. Protein: CASSPTQGGRNEQFF.

J is TRBJ1-6 and V is TRBV5-6, with TRBD1 matching over 7 bases. This CDR3 is built from 14 residues. V gave up 3 bases and J gave up 5 bases; unmatched junction bases: 2. Germline lookup yields CDR1 SGHDT and CDR2 YYEEEE. CDR3 bases: TGTGCCAGCAGCTGGGACAGAGATAATTCACCCCTCCACTTT. This gives the protein CASSWDRDNSPLHF.

This chain joins TRBV6-5 and TRBJ1-2; weak D call: TRBD1 (5 bases). The CDR3 sequence is 14 residues long. V lost 6 bases, J lost 2 bases, and 13 bases lay in between. Germline CDR1 reads MNHEY; CDR2 reads SVGAGI. CDR3 bases: TGTGCCAGCAGGGGGGGGAAGGGGAACTATGGCTACACCTTC. Translating gives CASRGGKGNYGYTF.

The chain employs TRBV7-2 and TRBJ1-6, with a possible D match to TRBD1 (6 bases). The CDR3 is made up of 14 amino acids. Per germline, CDR1 SGHTA and CDR2 FQGNSA. V lost 6 bases, J lost 6 bases, and 12 bases lay in between. Here the CDR3 reads CASSRGQLNSPLHF. DNA of the CDR3: TGTGCCAGCAGTCGCGGACAGCTTAATTCACCCCTCCACTTT.

The chain links TRBV5-6 to TRBJ2-1, with a possible D match to TRBD1 (5 bases). The V end was cut by 4 bases, the J end by 4 bases, with 15 bases between. CDR1 is SGHDT and CDR2 is YYEEEE in the germline V gene. This CDR3 contains 15 residues. The CDR3 spells CASSQGATIYNEQFF. The CDR3 DNA reads as TGTGCCAGCAGCCAAGGGGCAACCATTTACAATGAGCAGTTCTTC.

This clone was seen just once. The rearrangement links TRBV14 to TRBJ2-2; 8 bases agree with TRBD1. The CDR3 is 15 amino acids. The trim removed 4 bases at V and 5 bases at J, leaving 6 bases unmatched. Germline V gene lookup returns CDR1 SGHDN and CDR2 FVKESK. CDR3 in DNA: TGTGCCAGCAGCCTCAGGGGGCTGGGGACCGGGGAGCTGTTTTTT. Translation gives CASSLRGLGTGELFF.

The chain is built from TRBV25-1 and TRBJ1-2; D may be TRBD1 (5 bases). The V gene lost 5 bases and the J gene lost 2 bases, with 12 bases spanning the gap. The CDR3 is made up of 14 amino acids. Per the germline V gene, CDR1 is MGHDK and CDR2 is SYGVNS. CDR3 nucleotide sequence: TGTGCCAGCAGTCCCCGGTGGGGGAACTATGGCTACACCTTC. As protein: CASSPRWGNYGYTF.

The chain has TRBV7-2 and TRBJ1-1; no firm D call. V lost 0 bases, J lost 7 bases, and 9 bases lay in between. Germline lookup yields CDR1 SGHTA and CDR2 FQGNSA. This CDR3 comprises 13 residues. The CDR3 DNA reads TGTGCCAGCAGCTTAGCCAGAAAATATGAAGCTTTCTTT. This gives the protein CASSLARKYEAFF. The variable domain in full, completed from reference TRBV7-2 and TRBJ1-1, reads GAGVSQSPSNKVTEKGKDVELRCDPISGHTALYWYRQSLGQGLEFLIYFQGNSAPDKSGLPSDRFSAERTGGSVSTLTIQRTQQEDSAVYLCASSLARKYEAFFGQGTRLTVV.

The CDR3 DNA reads as TGTGCCAGCAGCGCCCCTAGCGGTTGGAGCTCCTACAATGAGCAGTTCTTC. It is translated as CASSAPSGWSSYNEQFF. The rearrangement uses TRBV5-4 and TRBJ2-1; TRBD2 aligns across 7 bases. The germline CDR1 and CDR2 sequences are SGHNT and YYREEE (reference sequence). V was clipped by 4 bases and J by 0 bases; unmatched bases: 10. The CDR3 covers 17 residues.

The chain recombines TRBV7-9 with TRBJ2-5; TRBD2 matches at 12 bases. Trimming removed 4 bases from V and 3 bases from J; junction bases left unmatched: 9. In germline, CDR1 is SEHNR, CDR2 FQNEAQ (reference sequence). The CDR3 is 17 amino acids. The chain's CDR3 is CASSYGLAGRMEETQYF. CDR3 in DNA: TGTGCCAGCAGCTACGGACTAGCGGGGAGAATGGAAGAGACCCAGTACTTC.

This chain joins TRBV7-2 and TRBJ2-6; D might be TRBD1 or TRBD2, each matching 5 bases. Trimming pared 1 base from V and 4 bases from J, leaving 14 bases between. Per germline, CDR1 SGHTA and CDR2 FQGNSA. This CDR3 is built from 17 residues. CDR3 bases: TGTGCCAGCAGCTTAGTAGGGACGGGTCTGGGGGCCAACGTCCTGACTTTC. Residues: CASSLVGTGLGANVLTF.

J is TRBJ2-5 and V is TRBV5-4; 7 bases line up with TRBD2. Germline CDR1 SGHNT, CDR2 YYREEE (reference sequence). This CDR3 comprises 13 residues. V lost 2 bases and J lost 4; bases outside the gene matches: 2. The CDR3 DNA follows: TGTGCCAGCAGCTTCGCTAGCGGAGAGACCCAGTACTTC. Translated: CASSFASGETQYF.

J is TRBJ1-3 and V is TRBV7-9; D unresolved. The CDR3 is 17 amino acids. Germline V gene lookup returns CDR1 SEHNR and CDR2 FQNEAQ (reference sequence). V lost 5 bases to trimming and J lost 0 bases, with 17 bases between them. This CDR3 is CASSPNTVLRSGNTIYF. The DNA for the CDR3 is TGTGCCAGCAGCCCCAATACAGTACTCCGCTCTGGAAACACCATATATTTT.

The chain joins TRBV5-1 to TRBJ1-5; TRBD1 might be the D (5 bases). The CDR3 runs to 18 residues. Germline values: CDR1 SGHRS, CDR2 YFSETQ. Trimming pared 4 bases from V and 4 bases from J, leaving 24 bases between. The CDR3 coding sequence is TGCGCCAGCAGCCGAAATCGGGGTGGATTCGGGGGAAATCAGCCCCAGCATTTT. It encodes CASSRNRGGFGGNQPQHF.

V gene TRBV12-5 combines with J gene TRBJ2-1; 11 nucleotides agree with TRBD2. V lost 4 bases to trimming and J lost 0 bases; unmatched junction nucleotides: 5. The CDR3 contains 17 residues. Looked up from germline, CDR1 is LGHNT and CDR2 is FRNRAP. CDR3 in amino acids: CASGWGLAASSYNEQFF. CDR3 coding DNA: TGTGCTAGTGGTTGGGGACTAGCGGCCAGCTCCTACAATGAGCAGTTCTTC.

CDR3 residues: CASSRTGGINEQYF. The CDR3 DNA reads as TGTGCCAGCAGCCGGACAGGGGGCATCAACGAGCAGTACTTC. This rearrangement joins TRBV6-5 to TRBJ2-7, with TRBD1 identical over 11 bases. V was pared by 6 bases and J by 5 bases, with 6 bases of the junction left unmatched. The CDR3 runs 14 residues. CDR1 MNHEY and CDR2 SVGAGI come from the germline V gene.

This chain connects TRBV7-2 to TRBJ2-5, with 7 bases lining up with TRBD1. The end of the DNA is better explained by TRBJ2-7, so the J call may be wrong. The CDR3 loop spans 15 amino acids. Germline CDR1 SGHTA, CDR2 FQGNSA. CDR3 sequence: CASSLTGLSSYEQYF. As DNA, the CDR3 is TGTGCCAGCAGCTTGACAGGGCTAAGCTCCTACGAGCAGTACTTC.

V and J are TRBV28 and TRBJ2-7, with 10 bases aligning to TRBD1. Germline V gene data show CDR1 as MDHEN and CDR2 as SYDVKM. The CDR3 spans 14 residues. Trimming removed 7 bases from V and 4 bases from J; junction bases left unmatched: 7. CDR3 protein: CASNTQGQGYEQYF. The CDR3 bases are TGTGCCAGCAATACCCAGGGACAGGGGTACGAGCAGTACTTC.

The chain recombines TRBV18 with TRBJ1-1, with D unclear. With 4 bases removed from V and 1 base from J, the gap between germline ends came to 10 bases. Germline V gives CDR1 KGHSH, CDR2 LQKENI. The CDR3 contains 14 residues. The chain's CDR3 is CASSLSAKNTEAFF. The CDR3 DNA follows: TGTGCCAGCTCACTATCAGCTAAGAACACTGAAGCTTTCTTT. The complete variable domain, with remaining parts taken from reference TRBV18 and TRBJ1-1, reads NAGVMQNPRHLVRRRGQEARLRCSPMKGHSHVYWYRQLPEEGLKFMVYLQKENIIDESGMPKERFSAEFPKEGPSILRIQQVVRGDSAAYFCASSLSAKNTEAFFGQGTRLTVV.

The genes are TRBV4-2 and TRBJ1-2; TRBD1 aligns across 7 bases. Looked up from germline, CDR1 is LGHNA and CDR2 is YNFKEQ. The ends lost 3 bases at V and 3 bases at J; junction bases unmatched: 10. This CDR3 is built from 16 residues. CDR3 bases: TGTGCCAGCAGCCAGAAGGGGGCTGTTGGGGACTATGGCTACACCTTC. It encodes CASSQKGAVGDYGYTF.

The chain combines TRBV19 with TRBJ1-2; no reliable D call. The V gene lost 6 bases and the J gene lost 2 bases, with 4 bases spanning the gap. Per germline, CDR1 LNHDA and CDR2 SQIVND (reference sequence). This CDR3 spans 11 amino acids. As DNA, the CDR3 is TGTGCCAGTAGGGAAAACTATGGCTACACCTTC. Protein product: CASRENYGYTF.

The rearrangement uses TRBV28 and TRBJ1-3; D is uncertain. Trimming removed 7 bases from V and 6 bases from J, with 7 bases in between. The CDR3 extends over 11 amino acids. From germline, CDR1 is MDHEN and CDR2 SYDVKM. The CDR3 nucleotides are TGTGCCAGCATTTCTTTAAACACCATATATTTT. Protein sequence: CASISLNTIYF.